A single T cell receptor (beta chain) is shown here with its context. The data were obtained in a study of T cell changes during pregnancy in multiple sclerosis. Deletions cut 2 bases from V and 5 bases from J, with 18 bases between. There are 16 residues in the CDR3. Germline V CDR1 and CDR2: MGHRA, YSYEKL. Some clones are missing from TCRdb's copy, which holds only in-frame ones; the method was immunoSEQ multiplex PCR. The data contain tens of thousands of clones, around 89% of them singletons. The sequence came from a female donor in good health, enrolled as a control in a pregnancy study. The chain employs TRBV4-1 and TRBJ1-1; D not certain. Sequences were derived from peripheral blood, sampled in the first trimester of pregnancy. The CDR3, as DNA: TGCGCCAGCAGCCAACCTGTTAGTGGGAGAGGGACTGAAGCTTTCTTT. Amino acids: CASSQPVSGRGTEAFF.